Below are 15 T cell receptor beta chains sequenced from a single sample in a study of response to subunit inactivated influenza vaccine. TCRdb recomputed calls from the RT-PCR reads with MiXCR, one row per CDR3 protein. The sample includes about 540,000 distinct CDR3 sequences, approximately 24% of them seen just once. These sequences were also reported in another study, on T cells expressing NK-cell markers. That study reports: What made the TCR beta cDNA was 5'RACE template switching with UMIs.

The material was CD4+ T cells sorted from PBMCs, obtained roughly 12 days after vaccination. The receptors were sampled from a man aged 45-65 years who received an inactivated influenza vaccine.

The chain uses TRBV20-1 and TRBJ1-1, with D unclear. Germline V CDR1 and CDR2: DFQATT, SNEGSKA (reference sequence). V was pared by 1 base and J by 13 bases, with 16 bases between. The CDR3 covers 12 residues. The CDR3 sequence: CSARGRGSKSFF. The CDR3 bases are TGCAGTGCTAGAGGACGGGGTTCGAAGAGTTTCTTT.

Written as DNA, the CDR3 is TGTGCCAGCAGCGACAGGGGGGGCTTAAATGAAAAACTGTTTTTT. It translates to CASSDRGGLNEKLFF. This sequence joins TRBV5-8 and TRBJ1-4; TRBD1 agrees at 9 bases. CDR1 SGHTS and CDR2 YDEGEE come from the germline V gene. Losses at the gene ends were 4 bases for V and 5 bases for J; bases not matched to a gene: 6. This CDR3 region has 15 residues.

The chain links TRBV2 to TRBJ1-4; possibly TRBD1 for D (6 bases). In germline, CDR1 is SNHLY, CDR2 FYNNEI. This CDR3 comprises 15 residues. Trimming pared 6 bases from V and 8 bases from J, leaving 19 bases between. The CDR3 loop is CASRTQDSLGEKLFF. CDR3 DNA sequence: TGTGCCAGCAGGACCCAGGACAGTTTGGGCGAAAAACTGTTTTTT.

The V and J genes are TRBV7-9 and TRBJ1-2, with D hard to call. This CDR3 is built from 14 residues. Between the trimmed V and J ends, which lost 1 base and 0 bases, there was a span of 6 bases. CDR1 and CDR2 from the germline V gene are SEHNR and FQNEAQ (reference sequence). The CDR3, as DNA: TGTGCCAGCAGCTTAGACCCGTCTAACTATGGCTACACCTTC. This codes for CASSLDPSNYGYTF. Based on the CDR3 plus reference TRBV7-9 and TRBJ1-2, the full variable domain is DTGVSQNPRHKITKRGQNVTFRCDPISEHNRLYWYRQTLGQGPEFLTYFQNEAQLEKSRLLSDRFSAERPKGSFSTLEIQRTEQGDSAMYLCASSLDPSNYGYTFGSGTRLTVV.

This clonotype appeared many times. The DNA of the CDR3 is TGTGCCAGCAGCTTAGAAGGAGCGGGGGCCCACAATGAGCAGTTCTTC. Translated, it gives CASSLEGAGAHNEQFF. The V and J genes are TRBV7-2 and TRBJ2-1; TRBD2 aligns across 8 bases. This CDR3 has 16 amino acids. Unmatched junction bases numbered 7, after V lost 1 base and J lost 5 bases. The germline CDR1 and CDR2 sequences are SGHTA and FQGNSA.

In nucleotides, the CDR3 is TGTGCCACCAGTGGCGGGGTCGGGGAGCTGTTTTTT. It codes for CATSGGVGELFF. This chain joins TRBV24-1 and TRBJ2-2, with TRBD2 as a possible D gene (6 bases). Trimming left V 5 bases short and J 7 bases short, with 7 bases between. The CDR3 totals 12 residues. Germline loops: CDR1 KGHDR, CDR2 SFDVKD.

The chain links TRBV2 to TRBJ2-2; 7 bases are a match to TRBD1. The CDR3 runs 12 residues. V trimming: 10 bases; J trimming: 5 bases; junction bases outside the gene matches: 4. Per the germline V gene, CDR1 is SNHLY and CDR2 is FYNNEI. The CDR3 loop is CATQGETGELFF. CDR3 bases: TGTGCCACCCAGGGGGAAACCGGGGAGCTGTTTTTT. Full variable domain (remainder filled in from reference TRBV2 and TRBJ2-2): EPEVTQTPSHQVTQMGQEVILRCVPISNHLYFYWYRQILGQKVEFLVSFYNNEISEKSEIFDDQFSVERPDGSNFTLKIRSTKLEDSAMYFCATQGETGELFFGEGSRLTVL.

This clonotype was detected only a few times. This rearrangement joins TRBV12-3 or TRBV12-4 to TRBJ1-2; perhaps TRBD1 as D (5 bases). This CDR3 comprises 13 residues. V lost 5 bases and J 8 bases, leaving 15 bases between the germline ends. The CDR3 DNA follows: TGTGCCAGCAGTCTTCGACAGATGGAGGGCTACACCTTC. Protein sequence: CASSLRQMEGYTF.

This clonotype was recorded a few times. The chain links TRBV12-3 or TRBV12-4 to TRBJ2-1, with 15 bases matching TRBD2. The CDR3 runs 15 residues. The J segment lost 7 bases and the V segment lost 6 bases, leaving 4 bases of the junction unmatched. The CDR3 here is CASSWGLAGGNEQFF. The CDR3 region has the DNA TGTGCCAGCAGCTGGGGACTAGCGGGAGGTAATGAGCAGTTCTTC.

In its sample, this clonotype was seen once. The V call is TRBV15, the J call TRBJ1-1, with no clear D. The CDR3 length is 15 residues. The germline V gene has CDR1 LNHNV and CDR2 YYDKDF (reference sequence). V was clipped by 0 bases and J by 0 bases, with 8 bases between them. The CDR3 spells CATSREGPVNTEAFF. For the CDR3, the DNA is TGTGCCACCAGCAGAGAGGGCCCGGTGAACACTGAAGCTTTCTTT.

This clonotype came up a few times. The J gene is TRBJ2-3, the V gene TRBV5-1; the match to TRBD2 covers 13 bases. The length of the CDR3 is 18 residues. In germline, CDR1 is SGHRS, CDR2 YFSETQ. The V segment lost 4 bases and the J segment 0 bases; nucleotides outside the gene matches: 8. CDR3 loop: CASSPRLAGGPSTDTQYF. The CDR3 DNA reads TGCGCCAGCAGCCCCAGACTAGCGGGGGGACCGAGCACAGATACGCAGTATTTT.

This clonotype was seen a handful of times. V gene TRBV5-1 combines with J gene TRBJ2-6, with D perhaps TRBD1 (7 bases). With 4 bases removed from V and 4 bases from J, the gap between germline ends came to 18 bases. This CDR3 has 17 residues. Germline V gives CDR1 SGHRS, CDR2 YFSETQ. CDR3 in DNA: TGCGCCAGCAGCACGGGAGCGACAGGGAGCGGGGCCAACGTCCTGACTTTC. It translates to CASSTGATGSGANVLTF.

The rearrangement links TRBV12-3 or TRBV12-4 to TRBJ2-7, with 14 positions matching TRBD2. The CDR3 is 15 residues long. The ends lost 6 bases at V and 5 bases at J; junction bases unmatched: 6. CDR3 sequence: CASSPGLAGVNEQYF. CDR3 in DNA: TGTGCCAGCAGCCCGGGACTAGCGGGAGTGAACGAGCAGTACTTC.

The chain couples TRBV6-1 to TRBJ1-1; no definite D call. Germline V gives CDR1 MNHNS, CDR2 SASEGT. The CDR3 loop spans 13 amino acids. V was shortened by 0 bases and J by 11 bases, with 13 bases between the two germline ends. CDR3 sequence: CASSEAGDSSAFF. The CDR3 DNA sequence: TGTGCCAGCAGTGAAGCCGGGGATTCTAGCGCTTTCTTT.

This clonotype has a count of ten or more. The chain recombines TRBV12-3 or TRBV12-4 with TRBJ1-5; D is ambiguous. The V end lost 2 bases, the J end lost 0 bases, and 14 bases lay between the germline ends. The CDR3 totals 17 residues. In DNA form, the CDR3 reads TGTGCCAGCAGTTTAATGACGGGTTACCGTAGCAATCAGCCCCAGCATTTT. Its protein product is CASSLMTGYRSNQPQHF.